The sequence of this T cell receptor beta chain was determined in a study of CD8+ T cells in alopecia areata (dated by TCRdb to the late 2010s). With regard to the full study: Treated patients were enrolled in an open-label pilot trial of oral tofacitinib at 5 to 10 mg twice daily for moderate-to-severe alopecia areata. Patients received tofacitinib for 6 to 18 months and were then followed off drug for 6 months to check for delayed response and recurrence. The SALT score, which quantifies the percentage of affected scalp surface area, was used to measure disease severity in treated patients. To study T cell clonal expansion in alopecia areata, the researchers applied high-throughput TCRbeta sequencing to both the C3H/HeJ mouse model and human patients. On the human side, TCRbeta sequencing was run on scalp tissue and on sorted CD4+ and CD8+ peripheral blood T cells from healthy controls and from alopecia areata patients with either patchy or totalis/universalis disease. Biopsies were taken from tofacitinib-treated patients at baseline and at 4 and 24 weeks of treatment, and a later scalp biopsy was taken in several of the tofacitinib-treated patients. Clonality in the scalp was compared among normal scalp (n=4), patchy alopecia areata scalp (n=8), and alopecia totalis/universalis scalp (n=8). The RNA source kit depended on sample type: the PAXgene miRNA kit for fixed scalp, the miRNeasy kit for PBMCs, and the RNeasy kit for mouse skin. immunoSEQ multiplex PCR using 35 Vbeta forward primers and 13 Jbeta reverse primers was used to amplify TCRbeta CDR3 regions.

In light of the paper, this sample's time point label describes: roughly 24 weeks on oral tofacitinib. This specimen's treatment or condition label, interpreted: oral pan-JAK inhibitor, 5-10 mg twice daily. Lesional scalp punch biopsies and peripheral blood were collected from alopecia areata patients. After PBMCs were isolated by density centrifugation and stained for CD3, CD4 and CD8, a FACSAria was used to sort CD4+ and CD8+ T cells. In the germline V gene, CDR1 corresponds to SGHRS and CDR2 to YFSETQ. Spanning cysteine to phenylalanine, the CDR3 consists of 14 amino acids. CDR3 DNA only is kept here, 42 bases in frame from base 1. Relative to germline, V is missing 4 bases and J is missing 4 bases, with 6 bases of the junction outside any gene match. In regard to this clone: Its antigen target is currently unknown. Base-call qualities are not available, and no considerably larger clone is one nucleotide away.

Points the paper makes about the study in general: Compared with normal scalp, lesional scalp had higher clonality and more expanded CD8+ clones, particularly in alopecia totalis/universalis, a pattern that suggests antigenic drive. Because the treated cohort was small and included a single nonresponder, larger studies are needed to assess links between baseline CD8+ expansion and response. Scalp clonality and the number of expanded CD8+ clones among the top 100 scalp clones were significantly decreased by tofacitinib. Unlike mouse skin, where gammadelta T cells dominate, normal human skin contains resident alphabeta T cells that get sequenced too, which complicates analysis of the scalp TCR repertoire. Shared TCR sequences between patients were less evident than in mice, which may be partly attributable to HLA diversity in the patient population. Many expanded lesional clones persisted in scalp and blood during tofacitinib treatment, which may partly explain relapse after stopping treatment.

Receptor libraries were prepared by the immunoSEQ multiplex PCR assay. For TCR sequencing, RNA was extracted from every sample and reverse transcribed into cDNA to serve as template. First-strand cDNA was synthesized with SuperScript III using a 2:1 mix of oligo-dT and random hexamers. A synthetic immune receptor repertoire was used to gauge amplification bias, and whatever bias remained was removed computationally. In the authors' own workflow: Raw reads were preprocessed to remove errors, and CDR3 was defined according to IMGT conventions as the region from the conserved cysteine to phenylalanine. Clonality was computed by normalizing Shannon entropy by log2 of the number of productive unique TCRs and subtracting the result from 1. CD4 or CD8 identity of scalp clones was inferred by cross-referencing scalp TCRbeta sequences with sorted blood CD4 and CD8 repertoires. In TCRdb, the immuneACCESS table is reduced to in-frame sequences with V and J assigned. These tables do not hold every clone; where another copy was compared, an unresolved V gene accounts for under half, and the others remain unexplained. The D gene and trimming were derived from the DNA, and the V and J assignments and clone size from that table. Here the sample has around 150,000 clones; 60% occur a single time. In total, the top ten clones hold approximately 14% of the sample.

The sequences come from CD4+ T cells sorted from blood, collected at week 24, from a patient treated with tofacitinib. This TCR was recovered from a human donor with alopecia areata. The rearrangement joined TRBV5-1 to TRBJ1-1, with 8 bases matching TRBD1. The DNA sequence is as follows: TGCGCCAGCAGCGGATCAGGGGGCGGCACTGAAGCTTTCTTT. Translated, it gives CASSGSGGGTEAFF.